Below are 14 T cell receptor beta chains sequenced from a single sample in a study of blood T cell repertoires in COVID-19. The protocol was immunoSEQ multiplex PCR, while the TCRdb copy is restricted to in-frame clones and leaves out a portion. The top ten clones hold approximately 2% of a sample with fewer than 350,000 clones, 75% to 90% of them seen once. Material for sequencing was peripheral blood. These receptor sequences come from a woman in her 30s who had recovered from COVID-19.

Only one count was recorded for this clone. The chain uses TRBV5-1 and TRBJ2-7; a weak D match, TRBD1 (5 bases). This CDR3 comprises 14 residues. Trimming took off 5 bases at V and 0 bases at J, with 12 bases between the two ends. CDR1 is SGHRS, CDR2 YFSETQ, per germline. CDR3 in DNA: TGCGCCAGCAGGGGCGAGACAGTCTCCTACGAGCAGTACTTC. Translating it yields CASRGETVSYEQYF. The variable domain in full, with the rest retrieved from reference TRBV5-1 and TRBJ2-7, is KAGVTQTPRYLIKTRGQQVTLSCSPISGHRSVSWYQQTPGQGLQFLFEYFSETQRNKGNFPGRFSGRQFSNSRSEMNVSTLELGDSALYLCASRGETVSYEQYFGPGTRLTVT.

The V gene is TRBV27, the J gene TRBJ2-1; the match to TRBD2 covers 8 bases. CDR1 is MNHEY, CDR2 SMNVEV, per germline (reference sequence). This CDR3 region has 16 residues. The junction had 11 bases not matched to a gene; V was cut back by 5 bases and J by 5 bases. The CDR3 sequence is CASSPGGDALDNEQFF. CDR3 nucleotide sequence: TGTGCCAGCAGTCCGGGGGGGGATGCCTTGGACAATGAGCAGTTCTTC.

This rearrangement joins TRBV2 to TRBJ1-1, with D maybe TRBD1 (5 bases). CDR3 length: 12 residues. CDR1 and CDR2 (germline): SNHLY, FYNNEI. V was cut by 5 bases and J by 6 bases, with 10 bases left in between. The CDR3 sequence is CASSRTPPEAFF. CDR3 DNA: TGTGCCAGCAGTCGGACACCACCTGAAGCTTTCTTT.

The V call is TRBV28, the J call TRBJ1-2; tentatively, D is TRBD1 (5 bases). V dropped 3 bases and J dropped 8 bases, with 16 bases sitting between them. This CDR3 contains 14 residues. Germline lookup yields CDR1 MDHEN and CDR2 SYDVKM. The CDR3 sequence: CASSLSGGIRGYTF. Here the CDR3 DNA reads TGTGCCAGCAGTTTGAGCGGGGGGATAAGGGGCTACACCTTC.

This clone was counted once. The chain uses TRBV12-3 or TRBV12-4 and TRBJ1-2; weak D call: TRBD1 (5 bases). The CDR3 spans 12 residues. V was pared by 5 bases and J by 4 bases, with 8 bases between. The CDR3 DNA sequence: TGTGCCAGCAGTGGCGACAGCTATGGCTACACCTTC. This gives the protein CASSGDSYGYTF.

The rearrangement joins TRBV5-4 to TRBJ2-7, with 7 bases lining up with TRBD2. Germline V gives CDR1 SGHNT, CDR2 YYREEE (reference sequence). The CDR3 extends over 14 amino acids. With V trimmed by 4 bases and J by 7 bases, 11 bases remained unmatched. CDR3 protein: CASSPTSGMGEQYF. Here the CDR3 DNA reads TGTGCCAGCAGCCCCACCAGCGGGATGGGGGAGCAGTACTTC.

The chain is built from TRBV24-1 and TRBJ2-1; D is undetermined. The CDR3 is made up of 16 amino acids. Germline lookup yields CDR1 KGHDR and CDR2 SFDVKD. V was shortened by 4 bases and J by 0 bases, with 12 bases between the two germline ends. The CDR3 nucleotides read TGTGCCACCAGTGACCTTAAGTCGAGCTCCTACAATGAGCAGTTCTTC. The encoded protein is CATSDLKSSSYNEQFF.

The gene calls are TRBV3-1 (or the pseudogene TRBV3-2) and TRBJ1-1, with D possibly TRBD1 on 6 matching bases. This CDR3 contains 16 residues. The germline V gene encodes CDR1 LGHDT and CDR2 YNNKEL (reference sequence). The V and J ends lost 1 base and 2 bases respectively, with 14 bases between them. DNA for the CDR3: TGTGCCAGCAGCCAAGGGAGGGGGGGCCTCAACACTGAAGCTTTCTTT. Translation: CASSQGRGGLNTEAFF.

This chain links TRBV5-1 with TRBJ1-1; D is possibly TRBD1 (6 bases). V dropped 5 bases and J dropped 0 bases, with 8 bases sitting between them. Germline loops: CDR1 SGHRS, CDR2 YFSETQ. CDR3 length equals 13 residues. The CDR3: CASRTGMNTEAFF. The CDR3 DNA follows: TGCGCCAGCAGGACAGGTATGAACACTGAAGCTTTCTTT.

V usage is TRBV7-2 and J usage is TRBJ2-3; 12 bases agree with TRBD2. CDR1 is SGHTA and CDR2 is FQGNSA in the germline V gene. CDR3 length: 16 amino acids. V was pared by 6 bases and J by 5 bases, with 9 bases of the junction left unmatched. The CDR3 bases are TGTGCCAGCAGGGATGGACTAGCGGGGTTCAGAGATACGCAGTATTTT. Its translation: CASRDGLAGFRDTQYF.

The chain employs TRBV7-9 and TRBJ1-1; TRBD1 agrees at 8 bases. With V trimmed by 7 bases and J by 6 bases, 7 bases remained unmatched. Germline CDR1 reads SEHNR; CDR2 reads FQNEAQ (reference sequence). The CDR3 is 13 amino acids. CDR3 region: CASTLTGDPEAFF. In DNA form, the CDR3 reads TGTGCCAGCACCTTGACAGGGGACCCTGAAGCTTTCTTT.

The J gene is TRBJ1-2, the V gene TRBV5-1; TRBD1 might be the D (6 bases). This CDR3 is built from 13 residues. V lost 4 bases and J 6 bases, leaving 13 bases between the germline ends. Germline CDR1 is SGHRS and CDR2 is YFSETQ. CDR3 coding DNA: TGCGCCAGCAGCCCGGTGGGGGCCAATGGCTACACCTTC. It yields the protein CASSPVGANGYTF. The full variable domain, its missing parts supplied by reference TRBV5-1 and TRBJ1-2, is KAGVTQTPRYLIKTRGQQVTLSCSPISGHRSVSWYQQTPGQGLQFLFEYFSETQRNKGNFPGRFSGRQFSNSRSEMNVSTLELGDSALYLCASSPVGANGYTFGSGTRLTVV.

The chain recombines TRBV19 with TRBJ1-1; the D gene is possibly TRBD1 (5 bases). Germline CDR1 reads LNHDA; CDR2 reads SQIVND (reference sequence). CDR3 size: 17 residues. The V end was cut by 6 bases, the J end by 5 bases, with 25 bases between. The CDR3 bases are TGTGCCAGTAGCCCAGGGTTCAGTTTTAGAAGGGTTACTGAAGCTTTCTTT. Amino acid sequence: CASSPGFSFRRVTEAFF.

This clone was seen only once. The genes are TRBV19 and TRBJ2-2, with 8 bases fitting TRBD1. Looked up from germline, CDR1 is LNHDA and CDR2 is SQIVND (reference sequence). The CDR3 runs 16 residues. After removal of 7 bases from V and 0 bases from J, the junction contained 7 bases not matched to a gene. CDR3 nucleotide sequence: TGTGCCAGTACCAAAGGGACAGGAACGAACACCGGGGAGCTGTTTTTT. Translating it yields CASTKGTGTNTGELFF. The full variable domain, its missing parts supplied by reference TRBV19 and TRBJ2-2, is DGGITQSPKYLFRKEGQNVTLSCEQNLNHDAMYWYRQDPGQGLRLIYYSQIVNDFQKGDIAEGYSVSREKKESFPLTVTSAQKNPTAFYLCASTKGTGTNTGELFFGEGSRLTVL.